The 12 T cell receptor beta chains below were found in one sample sequenced in a study of blood T cell repertoires in COVID-19. The protocol was immunoSEQ multiplex PCR, while the TCRdb copy is restricted to in-frame clones and leaves out a portion. The table includes 85,000 to 120,000 clones, around 90% detected once. The source material was peripheral blood. These receptors all stem from a woman aged 50 to 65 with COVID-19, enrolled during active disease.

This clone was detected a few times. The rearrangement links TRBV12-2 to TRBJ1-1; TRBD1 was called by the table and not checked on the DNA. TRBV12-2 is annotated as a pseudogene. The CDR3 loop spans 16 amino acids. In DNA form, the CDR3 reads TGTGCAAGTCGCTTAGGAATCGGGACAGGGGGCACTGAAGCTTTCTTT. Translated: CASRLGIGTGGTEAFF.

For the CDR3, the DNA is TGTGCCAGCAGCATAGGACAGGGCACTGAAGCTTTCTTT. Its protein product is CASSIGQGTEAFF. The chain is built from TRBV6-4 and TRBJ1-1, with 8 positions matching TRBD1. Trimming removed 6 bases from V and 4 bases from J; junction bases left unmatched: 4. The V gene's germline CDR1 is MRHNA and CDR2 SNTAGT. The CDR3 runs to 13 residues.

This clone came up once. V usage is TRBV7-8 and J usage is TRBJ2-1, with a possible D match to TRBD2 (6 bases). Germline assignment: CDR1 SGHVS and CDR2 FQNEAQ. This CDR3 is built from 15 residues. Deletions cut 5 bases from V and 4 bases from J, with 15 bases between. CDR3 DNA: TGTGCCAGCAGCCGAGAAAGGGGACTGTACAATGAGCAGTTCTTC. It is translated as CASSRERGLYNEQFF.

This sequence joins TRBV9 and TRBJ1-2; 7 nucleotides match TRBD1. Germline lookup yields CDR1 SGDLS and CDR2 YYNGEE. The ends lost 0 bases at V and 8 bases at J; junction bases unmatched: 16. The CDR3 consists of 17 residues. The CDR3 nucleotides read TGTGCCAGCAGCGTAGATAGTTGGAGACAGGGCTGGGAGGGCTACACCTTC. Amino acid sequence: CASSVDSWRQGWEGYTF.

V is TRBV14 and J is TRBJ2-5; D uncertain. V was cut by 0 bases and J by 2 bases, with 13 bases left in between. The CDR3 sequence is 16 residues long. Germline V gives CDR1 SGHDN, CDR2 FVKESK. In DNA, the CDR3 is TGTGCCAGCAGCCAAGATCTAGGCGCCGCTCAAGAGACCCAGTACTTC. Translating gives CASSQDLGAAQETQYF. The full variable domain, with the rest looked up from reference TRBV14 and TRBJ2-5, is EAGVTQFPSHSVIEKGQTVTLRCDPISGHDNLYWYRRVMGKEIKFLLHFVKESKQDESGMPNNRFLAERTGGTYSTLKVQPAELEDSGVYFCASSQDLGAAQETQYFGPGTRLLVL.

This chain links TRBV11-3 with TRBJ1-4; D perhaps matches TRBD1 (6 bases). Trimming shortened V by 5 bases and J by 3 bases, and 13 bases separated the two germline ends. The CDR3 has 15 amino acids. CDR1 is SGHNT, CDR2 YENEEA, per germline. CDR3 DNA sequence: TGTGCCAGCAGCGATACAGGGTCGCCTAATGAAAAACTGTTTTTT. Translating it yields CASSDTGSPNEKLFF.

This sequence joins TRBV4-3 and TRBJ2-7; perhaps TRBD1 as D (6 bases). Germline V gene sequence: CDR1 LGHNA, CDR2 YSLEER. Deletions cut 4 bases from V and 2 bases from J, with 18 bases between. This CDR3 comprises 16 residues. The CDR3 is CASSPRQGQFTYEQYF. The CDR3 region has the DNA TGCGCCAGCAGCCCGAGACAAGGACAGTTCACCTACGAGCAGTACTTC.

J is TRBJ2-7 and V is TRBV4-1; D not certain. Per the germline V gene, CDR1 is MGHRA and CDR2 is YSYEKL. With 0 bases removed from V and 1 base from J, the gap between germline ends came to 10 bases. The CDR3 length is 15 residues. The DNA for the CDR3 is TGCGCCAGCAGCCAAGATTTGGGCTCTTCCTACGAGCAGTACTTC. Translation: CASSQDLGSSYEQYF.

This chain connects TRBV11-2 to TRBJ2-1; 12 bases are shared with TRBD2. CDR3 size: 16 residues. Germline CDR1 SGHAT, CDR2 FQNNGV. V lost 5 bases, J lost 4 bases, and 6 bases stayed unmatched. As DNA, the CDR3 is TGTGCCAGCAGCCTTTGGACTAGCGGGGTGTACAATGAGCAGTTCTTC. Encoded protein: CASSLWTSGVYNEQFF.

This clone was found a few times. The chain carries TRBV7-2 and TRBJ1-2, with unresolved D. Germline V lookup: CDR1 SGHTA, CDR2 FQGNSA. Between the trimmed V and J ends, which lost 5 bases and 0 bases, there was a span of 13 bases. The CDR3 totals 15 residues. The CDR3 here is CASSPRRATNYGYTF. The DNA for the CDR3 is TGTGCCAGCAGCCCGCGGAGGGCAACTAACTATGGCTACACCTTC.

A few counts support this clone. V gene TRBV6-5 combines with J gene TRBJ2-7; 7 nucleotides match TRBD1. The CDR3 consists of 14 residues. V was clipped by 3 bases and J by 1 base; unmatched bases: 3. CDR1 is MNHEY and CDR2 is SVGAGI in the germline V gene. CDR3 nucleotides: TGTGCCAGCAGTTATGAGACAGGGTCCTACGAGCAGTACTTC. It yields the protein CASSYETGSYEQYF.

The gene calls are TRBV4-2 and TRBJ1-1; D is perhaps TRBD1 (6 bases). This CDR3 spans 16 amino acids. The germline V gene encodes CDR1 LGHNA and CDR2 YNFKEQ. The V and J ends lost 4 bases and 3 bases respectively, with 18 bases between them. Here the CDR3 reads CASSPRIQGTYTEAFF. CDR3 nucleotides: TGTGCCAGCAGCCCCCGGATCCAGGGGACGTACACTGAAGCTTTCTTT.